Below, one T cell receptor beta chain is given with its context. The antigen this receptor binds is unknown. No per-base quality is available; no much larger clone lies one base away. The sample is drawn from a study of blood T cell repertoires in COVID-19 (TCRdb year 2020). The study in broad terms: Collaborator samples came from the United States, Italy and Spain and covered acute and convalescent phases of COVID-19. The material from the prospective study consisted of cDNA or gDNA derived from T cells, B-cell-depleted T cells, or PBMCs. Deeply sampled blood TCRbeta repertoires from subjects exposed to, actively infected with, or recovered from COVID-19 were included in the dataset. The repertoires were made available in a free public database intended to serve as a resource for research on the immune response to SARS-CoV-2. The samples were drawn from the first 160 participants of the ongoing ImmuneRACE study and from under 1,500 subjects provided by 6 global collaborators. Nearly every sample came with metadata listing a de-identified subject ID, COVID-19 status, age in years and sex. HLA class I and class II types, where available, came from metadata supplied by the sample provider rather than from assay-based typing.

TCRbeta CDR3 regions were amplified from genomic DNA using the immunoSEQ Assay, a bias-controlled multiplex PCR. For the original study's pipeline: Within the assay, amplification of reference gene primers was used to estimate how many nucleated cells each sample contained. To quantify the absolute abundance of each unique TCRbeta CDR3 rearrangement, sequence reads were collapsed and filtered. For each sample, productive Simpson clonality was calculated by taking the square root of Simpson's diversity index across productive rearrangements. Imported from immuneACCESS, the table was reduced by TCRdb to in-frame sequences with V and J called. These copies leave out some clones; in studies compared against another copy, an unresolved V gene accounts for under half, and the cause of the remainder is not known. Clonal size and the V and J genes are those of that table, whereas D and trimming came from the DNA. For this sample there are about 360,000 clones; 86% appear just once. The top ten hold 7% to 7.5% of the sample.

The germline V gene provides CDR1 MGHRA and CDR2 YSYEKL. V loses 4 bases, J loses 6 bases, and the germline ends lie 18 bases apart. Including the terminal cysteine and phenylalanine, the CDR3 comprises 15 residues. Only CDR3 DNA remains: 45 bases, in frame from the first base. The paper's findings and limits, for the study overall: The amount of clinical and demographic metadata varied by source and participant and was provided uncurated.

In Seattle, one collaborating source enrolled patients while the infection was active and tracked those patients longitudinally over the course of disease. Collaborating institutions collected whole blood in K2EDTA tubes following their own protocols. For TCRbeta analysis, collaborators shipped samples as frozen whole blood, isolated PBMCs, or DNA extracted from either of those sample types. The chain employs TRBV4-1 and TRBJ1-2; the D gene is perhaps TRBD1, from 6 matching bases. This clonotype was sampled from a woman aged 55-70 years with COVID-19, enrolled during active disease. The sample taken for sequencing was peripheral blood. CDR3 region: CASSPGRGDSHGYTF. In nucleotides, the sequence is TGCGCCAGCAGCCCGGGCAGGGGAGACTCACATGGCTACACCTTC.